One sample yielded the 6 T cell receptor beta chains listed below, sequenced in a study of T cells in Graves' hyperthyroidism and ophthalmopathy. Using RNA transcripts as the source, TCR beta CDR3 regions were amplified. First-round RT-PCR with HTBI primers amplified the TCR CDR3 region. One entry per CDR3 protein results from TCRdb running MiXCR on the multiplex PCR reads. This repertoire shows hundreds of thousands of distinct CDR3 sequences, roughly a quarter found once; its top ten account for around 10%. The sample was blood. The receptors stem from a woman aged 25 to 39 with Graves' ophthalmopathy.

The chain is built from TRBV12-3 or TRBV12-4 and TRBJ1-2; TRBD1 agrees at 8 bases. There are 14 residues in the CDR3. Trimming at V came to 5 bases and at J to 5 bases, leaving 7 bases not matched to a gene. The CDR3 DNA reads as TGTGCCAGCAGTGGGGACAGGATGGGGTATGGCTACACCTTC. Translating it yields CASSGDRMGYGYTF.

This clonotype has a handful of counts. The chain joins TRBV11-3 to TRBJ2-5; D is possibly TRBD1 (6 bases). Germline CDR1 reads SGHNT; CDR2 reads YENEEA. Trimming took 6 bases from V and 5 from J, leaving 13 bases between them. The CDR3 is 13 residues long. The CDR3 region is CASSKQGPETQYF. The CDR3 bases are TGTGCCAGCAGTAAACAGGGCCCGGAGACCCAGTACTTC.

This clonotype came up many times. V usage is TRBV7-9 and J usage is TRBJ2-5; unclear D gene. This CDR3 has 13 amino acids. V lost 1 base to trimming and J lost 5 bases, with 8 bases between them. From germline, CDR1 is SEHNR and CDR2 FQNEAQ (reference sequence). Here the CDR3 reads CASSLVPAETQYF. For the CDR3, the DNA is TGTGCCAGCAGCTTAGTCCCGGCGGAGACCCAGTACTTC.

J is TRBJ2-7 and V is TRBV6-1; 14 bases fit TRBD2. With 0 bases clipped from V and 5 bases from J, the junction kept 0 bases outside the gene matches. The germline CDR1 and CDR2 sequences are MNHNS and SASEGT. This CDR3 comprises 15 residues. The CDR3, as DNA: TGTGCCAGCAGTGAAGCGGGACTAGCGGGAGACGAGCAGTACTTC. Translation: CASSEAGLAGDEQYF.

This chain uses TRBV6-5 with TRBJ1-5, with 7 bases matching TRBD1. The CDR3 is 15 residues long. Germline V gene sequence: CDR1 MNHEY, CDR2 SVGAGI. The trim removed 6 bases at V and 6 bases at J, leaving 11 bases unmatched. The CDR3 region has the DNA TGTGCCAGCAGCTCTCGTCAGGGGGGAATTCAGCCCCAGCATTTT. Encoded protein: CASSSRQGGIQPQHF.

This clonotype was seen many times. CDR3 sequence: CASSLPRGRGYYEQYF. CDR3 nucleotide sequence: TGTGCCAGCAGCTTGCCGCGGGGCAGGGGGTACTACGAGCAGTACTTC. The V gene is TRBV7-8, the J gene TRBJ2-7, with D perhaps TRBD1 (7 bases). Looked up from germline, CDR1 is SGHVS and CDR2 is FQNEAQ. V was trimmed by 3 bases and J by 3 bases, leaving 18 bases between them. This CDR3 spans 16 amino acids.